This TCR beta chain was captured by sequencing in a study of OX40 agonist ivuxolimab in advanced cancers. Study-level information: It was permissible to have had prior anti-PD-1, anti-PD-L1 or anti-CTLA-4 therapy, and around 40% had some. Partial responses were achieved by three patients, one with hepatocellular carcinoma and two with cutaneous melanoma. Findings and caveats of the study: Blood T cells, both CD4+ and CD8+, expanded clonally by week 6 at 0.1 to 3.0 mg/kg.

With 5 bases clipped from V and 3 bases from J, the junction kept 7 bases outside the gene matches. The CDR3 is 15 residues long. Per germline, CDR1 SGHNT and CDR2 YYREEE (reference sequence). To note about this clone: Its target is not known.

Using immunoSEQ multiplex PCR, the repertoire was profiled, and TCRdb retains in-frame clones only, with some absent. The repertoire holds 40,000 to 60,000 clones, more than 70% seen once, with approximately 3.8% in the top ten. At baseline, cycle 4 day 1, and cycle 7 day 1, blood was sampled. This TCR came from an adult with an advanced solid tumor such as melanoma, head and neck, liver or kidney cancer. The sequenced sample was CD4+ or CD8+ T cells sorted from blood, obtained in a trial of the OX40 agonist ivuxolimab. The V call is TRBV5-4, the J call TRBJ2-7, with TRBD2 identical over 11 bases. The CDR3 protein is CASSTGTSGGYEQYF. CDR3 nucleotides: TGTGCCAGCAGTACCGGGACTAGCGGCGGCTACGAGCAGTACTTC.